The subject of this entry is one TCR beta chain. The sample belongs to a study of OX40 agonist ivuxolimab in advanced cancers. Libraries were prepared by immunoSEQ multiplex PCR; TCRdb keeps only in-frame clonotypes and omits some of them. This sample carries about 82,000 clones, 91% of them seen once, and the ten largest clones take about 2.5%. The V gene's germline CDR1 is ENHRY and CDR2 SYGVKD. The CDR3 sequence is 14 residues long. J gave up 6 bases and V 1 base, and 3 bases lay outside the gene matches. This TCR was recovered from an adult with an advanced solid tumor such as melanoma, head and neck, liver or kidney cancer. The sequencing here drew on CD4+ or CD8+ T cells sorted from blood, taken in a trial of the OX40 agonist ivuxolimab. The V and J genes are TRBV10-3 and TRBJ1-5; 7 bases line up with TRBD1. CDR3 residues: CAISEYRGGQPQHF. In DNA form, the CDR3 reads TGTGCCATCAGTGAGTACAGGGGAGGTCAGCCCCAGCATTTT.